These T cell receptor beta chains were read from a single sample in a study of T cells after yellow fever vaccination. TCRdb fed the 5' RACE reads into MiXCR, producing one record per CDR3 protein. The sample lists about 260,000 distinct CDR3 sequences; approximately 3.5% were seen once. The sample consisted of PBMCs, taken 15 days after the yellow fever booster vaccination. The receptors were gathered from a man between 18 and 35 years old who received the YFV17D yellow fever vaccine. Both conserved end residues are trimmed from each CDR3. The D gene is left open where the match is weak. Clone size, where shown, is once, few, many, or a class for clones that have expanded.

v_gene,j_gene,abundance,d_gene,CDR3aa
TRBV5-1,TRBJ2-6,many,TRBD1,ASSSSTGGGSGANVLT
TRBV7-9,TRBJ1-3,many,TRBD1,ASSLGTVSGNTIY
TRBV10-3,TRBJ2-1,.,.,AISPTGNEQF
TRBV12-3/TRBV12-4,TRBJ2-3,many,.,ASRMLGAGVSRDTQY
TRBV18,TRBJ2-3,many,.,ASSPISYPRSTDTQY
TRBV7-6,TRBJ2-7,many,TRBD1,ASSLGIGTGLPEQY
TRBV18,TRBJ2-1,many,.,ASSPGPDGAIAQF
TRBV6-5,TRBJ2-1,many,.,ASSPTLNEQF
TRBV18,TRBJ1-2,many,.,ASSPQDPALHGYT
TRBV14,TRBJ2-1,many,TRBD2,ASSPQRGIDEQF
TRBV5-1,TRBJ1-5,many,TRBD1,ASSWGDRGVNQPQH
TRBV7-2,TRBJ1-6,many,.,ASSQPVAPYNSPLH
TRBV4-3,TRBJ2-3,many,.,ASSQWTDPTDTQY
TRBV3-1,TRBJ1-5,.,.,ASSRQADQPQH
TRBV6-6,TRBJ1-1,many,.,ASSPHRASNTEAF
TRBV5-1,TRBJ2-5,many,TRBD2,ASSLTGTSGGQETQY
TRBV7-9,TRBJ1-1,many,.,ASSFSVDTEAF
TRBV5-1,TRBJ1-1,many,.,ASSFGPEAF